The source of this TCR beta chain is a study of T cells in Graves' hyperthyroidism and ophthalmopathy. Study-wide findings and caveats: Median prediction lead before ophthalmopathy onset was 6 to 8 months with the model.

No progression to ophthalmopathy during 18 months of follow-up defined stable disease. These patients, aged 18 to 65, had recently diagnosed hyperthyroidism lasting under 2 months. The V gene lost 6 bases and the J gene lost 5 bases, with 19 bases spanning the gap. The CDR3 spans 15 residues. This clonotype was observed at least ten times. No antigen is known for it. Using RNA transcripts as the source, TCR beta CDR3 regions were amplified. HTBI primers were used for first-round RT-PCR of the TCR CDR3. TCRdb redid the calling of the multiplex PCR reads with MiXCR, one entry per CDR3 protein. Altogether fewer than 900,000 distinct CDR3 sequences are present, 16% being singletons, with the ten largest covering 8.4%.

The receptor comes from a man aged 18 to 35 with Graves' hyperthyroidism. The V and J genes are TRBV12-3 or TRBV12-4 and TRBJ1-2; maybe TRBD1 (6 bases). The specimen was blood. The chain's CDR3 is CASSLYRGAPYGYTF. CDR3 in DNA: TGTGCCAGCAGCCTCTATCGGGGGGCGCCGTATGGCTACACCTTC.